What follows are 20 T cell receptor beta chains derived from one specimen sequenced in a study of cytomegalovirus exposure and HLA in healthy donors. Primers: 60 Vbeta forward and 13 Jbeta reverse. Libraries were prepared by immunoSEQ multiplex PCR; TCRdb keeps only in-frame clonotypes and omits some of them. The data show about 180,000 clones, roughly 80% seen once. Sequencing used PBMCs. These receptors all come from a middle-aged man in good health and CMV-seronegative.

J is TRBJ2-7 and V is TRBV27, with 9 positions matching TRBD1. The J segment lost 4 bases and the V segment lost 5 bases, leaving 9 bases of the junction unmatched. The CDR3 has 15 amino acids. Looked up from germline, CDR1 is MNHEY and CDR2 is SMNVEV (reference sequence). The CDR3 DNA sequence: TGTGCCAGCAGTAAGCGGGACAGGGAACCATACGAGCAGTACTTC. This translates into CASSKRDREPYEQYF.

The CDR3 spells CASSRVGAFQETQYF. The CDR3 DNA sequence: TGTGCCAGCAGCCGGGTCGGAGCGTTCCAAGAGACCCAGTACTTC. The chain recombines TRBV2 with TRBJ2-5; D is unclear. The CDR3 runs 15 residues. Germline CDR1 is SNHLY and CDR2 is FYNNEI. V lost 6 bases and J lost 1, with 15 bases in between.

The chain recombines TRBV5-1 with TRBJ2-1; D gene uncertain. This CDR3 region has 16 residues. V lost 1 base and J 5 bases, leaving 16 bases between the germline ends. From germline, CDR1 is SGHRS and CDR2 YFSETQ. CDR3 region: CASSLTLPGFDNEQFF. The CDR3 nucleotides are TGCGCCAGCAGCTTGACCCTGCCCGGGTTCGACAATGAGCAGTTCTTC.

V gene TRBV2 combines with J gene TRBJ1-2; TRBD1 matches at 7 bases. Germline loops: CDR1 SNHLY, CDR2 FYNNEI. V lost 4 bases to trimming and J lost 0 bases; unmatched junction nucleotides: 8. The CDR3 sequence is 16 residues long. DNA of the CDR3: TGTGCCAGCAGTGGGGCGGGAACAGGGGCTAACTATGGCTACACCTTC. Translation gives CASSGAGTGANYGYTF.

This chain links TRBV18 with TRBJ2-7; perhaps TRBD2 as D (6 bases). The germline V gene encodes CDR1 KGHSH and CDR2 LQKENI. The CDR3 has 17 residues. Trimming shortened V by 1 base and J by 3 bases, and 19 bases separated the two germline ends. The CDR3 loop reads CASSPRPTSRGNYEQYF. The CDR3, as DNA: TGTGCCAGCTCACCACGACCTACTAGCCGGGGGAACTACGAGCAGTACTTC.

For the CDR3, the DNA is TGTGCCAGCAGTGAATACAGGGGAAATCAGCCCCAGCATTTT. It encodes CASSEYRGNQPQHF. The chain has TRBV2 and TRBJ1-5; 7 nucleotides agree with TRBD1. Trimming cost V 2 bases and J 4 bases; bases outside gene matches: 2. Germline CDR1 is SNHLY and CDR2 is FYNNEI. This CDR3 spans 14 amino acids.

This chain joins TRBV10-3 and TRBJ2-7; the match to TRBD1 covers 10 bases. Germline V gene sequence: CDR1 ENHRY, CDR2 SYGVKD. Germline trimming cut 2 bases from V and 6 bases from J; bases unmatched to any gene: 4. The length of the CDR3 is 14 residues. CDR3 bases: TGTGCCATCAGTGAGAGGGACAGGGGAGGCGAGCAGTACTTC. Its protein product is CAISERDRGGEQYF.

The gene calls are TRBV28 and TRBJ2-3; 13 nucleotides match TRBD2. The CDR3 is 14 residues long. The junction had 9 bases not matched to a gene; V was cut back by 3 bases and J by 15 bases. The V gene's germline CDR1 is MDHEN and CDR2 SYDVKM. CDR3 residues: CASSFPGTSGAPYF. The CDR3 coding sequence is TGTGCCAGCAGTTTCCCAGGGACTAGCGGGGCCCCTTATTTT.

The chain couples TRBV9 to TRBJ1-1; perhaps TRBD1 as D (5 bases). CDR1 is SGDLS, CDR2 YYNGEE, per germline. The CDR3 has 15 amino acids. Trimming shortened V by 0 bases and J by 5 bases, and 14 bases separated the two germline ends. This CDR3 reads CASSVATGGKTEAFF. In nucleotides, the CDR3 is TGTGCCAGCAGCGTAGCCACGGGGGGGAAAACTGAAGCTTTCTTT.

This sequence joins TRBV29-1 and TRBJ2-5, with D hard to call. The germline gives CDR1 SQVTM, CDR2 ANQGSEA. The CDR3 totals 12 residues. The V end lost 6 bases, the J end lost 0 bases, and 8 bases lay between the germline ends. CDR3 in DNA: TGCAGCGTATCACGGTACCAAGAGACCCAGTACTTC. This encodes CSVSRYQETQYF.

J is TRBJ2-3 and V is TRBV13; 9 nucleotides line up with TRBD2. Trimming took 4 bases from V and 1 from J; bases not matched to a gene: 6. The CDR3 spans 16 residues. Germline V gene lookup returns CDR1 PRHDT and CDR2 FYEKMQ (reference sequence). CDR3 amino acids: CASSSGTSRGTDTQYF. CDR3 DNA: TGTGCCAGCAGCTCAGGGACTAGCCGGGGCACAGATACGCAGTATTTT.

The J gene is TRBJ2-1, the V gene TRBV7-3; 12 nucleotides agree with TRBD2. The V gene end was trimmed by 5 bases and the J gene end by 3 bases; junction bases not matched to a gene: 5. The length of the CDR3 is 16 residues. In germline, CDR1 is SGHTA, CDR2 FQGTGA. Here the CDR3 reads CASSPGLAGLYNEQFF. CDR3 nucleotide sequence: TGTGCCAGCAGCCCCGGACTAGCGGGACTCTACAATGAGCAGTTCTTC. The complete variable domain, with remaining parts taken from reference TRBV7-3 and TRBJ2-1, reads GAGVSQTPSNKVTEKGKYVELRCDPISGHTALYWYRQSLGQGPEFLIYFQGTGAADDSGLPNDRFFAVRPEGSVSTLKIQRTERGDSAVYLCASSPGLAGLYNEQFFGPGTRLTVL.

This clone was picked up one time. The chain couples TRBV6-1 to TRBJ2-1; 11 nucleotides match TRBD2. Per germline, CDR1 MNHNS and CDR2 SASEGT. With 0 bases clipped from V and 8 bases from J, the junction kept 3 bases outside the gene matches. The CDR3 length is 15 residues. CDR3 coding DNA: TGTGCCAGCAGTGAAGCTAGCGGGAGGGCATATGAGCAGTTCTTC. It translates to CASSEASGRAYEQFF.

The chain recombines TRBV6-6 with TRBJ1-5; 7 bases fit TRBD1. The CDR3 consists of 14 residues. The junction had 5 bases not matched to a gene; V was cut back by 4 bases and J by 5 bases. CDR1 MNHNY and CDR2 SVGAGI come from the germline V gene (reference sequence). CDR3 protein: CASSSRQGDQPQHF. CDR3 sequence (DNA): TGTGCCAGCAGTTCGCGACAGGGCGATCAGCCCCAGCATTTT.

The V call is TRBV6-6, the J call TRBJ2-7; 7 nucleotides match TRBD1. CDR1 is MNHNY, CDR2 SVGAGI, per germline (reference sequence). J was trimmed by 2 bases and V by 5 bases; bases with no gene match: 3. CDR3 size: 13 residues. The CDR3, as DNA: TGTGCCAGCAGTCGGGACAGCCCCTACGAGCAGTACTTC. Translating gives CASSRDSPYEQYF.

There are a few counts of this clone. The rearrangement uses TRBV4-2 and TRBJ2-5; D may be TRBD2 (5 bases). The CDR3 runs 14 residues. The V end lost 1 base, the J end lost 0 bases, and 6 bases lay between the germline ends. Germline loops: CDR1 LGHNA, CDR2 YNFKEQ. CDR3 sequence (DNA): TGTGCCAGCAGCCAAGCGGGGTACCAAGAGACCCAGTACTTC. Amino acids: CASSQAGYQETQYF.

This clone occurred once. This chain connects TRBV6-1 to TRBJ1-1; TRBD1 might be the D (5 bases). Between the trimmed V and J ends, which lost 2 bases and 4 bases, there was a span of 11 bases. This CDR3 has 14 residues. Germline CDR1 MNHNS, CDR2 SASEGT. CDR3 sequence: CASSERGGGTEAFF. CDR3 nucleotide sequence: TGTGCCAGCAGTGAAAGGGGAGGCGGCACTGAAGCTTTCTTT.

The chain combines TRBV29-1 with TRBJ2-1; 11 bases line up with TRBD2. CDR1 SQVTM and CDR2 ANQGSEA come from the germline V gene. V dropped 3 bases and J dropped 3; count of bases not matched to a gene: 1. The CDR3 totals 14 residues. CDR3 bases: TGCAGCGTTGAGGGACTAGCGGACTACAATGAGCAGTTCTTC. It is translated as CSVEGLADYNEQFF.

This clone was observed once. The chain employs TRBV19 and TRBJ2-5; 9 nucleotides align to TRBD1. The germline V gene has CDR1 LNHDA and CDR2 SQIVND (reference sequence). This CDR3 spans 15 amino acids. Trimming cost V 3 bases and J 4 bases; bases outside gene matches: 6. The DNA for the CDR3 is TGTGCCAGTAGTATCCAGGGACAGGGCGGAGAGACCCAGTACTTC. Encoded protein: CASSIQGQGGETQYF.

This clone was picked up a small number of times. One end of the junction does not line up with germline, which may come from a read error. This chain connects TRBV6-5 to TRBJ2-7, with 12 positions matching TRBD1. The CDR3 contains 13 residues. Germline V gene sequence: CDR1 MNHEY, CDR2 SVGAGI. The CDR3 bases are TGTGCCAGCAGGAACCCGGGACAGGGGGCTATCTTCTTC. This sequence encodes CASRNPGQGAIFF.